Many counts were recorded for the clone carrying this TCR beta chain. Its target is not known. MiXCR was run by TCRdb on the 5' RACE reads, yielding one entry per CDR3 protein. Among 20,000 or so distinct CDR3 sequences listed, roughly 2.5% were seen once. The data belong to a study of neurological immune-mediated disorders. Whole-study findings and limits: The multiple sclerosis repertoire cluster had no clinical or MRI feature associated with it.

The V gene's germline CDR1 is SEHNR and CDR2 FQNEAQ (reference sequence). The CDR3 length is 13 residues. The J segment lost 7 bases and the V segment lost 5 bases, leaving 7 bases of the junction unmatched. Sequencing was performed on PBMCs. The receptor was derived from a woman under 30 with multiple sclerosis. The chain recombines TRBV7-9 with TRBJ2-5, with TRBD1 matching over 7 bases. As DNA, the CDR3 is TGTGCCAGCAGCCGAGGGGACAGAGGGACCCAGTACTTC. Translation gives CASSRGDRGTQYF.